Below, one T cell receptor (beta chain) is given with its context. At one end the junction does not follow the germline gene, possibly because of a read error. In alopecia areata patients, both lesional scalp punch biopsies and peripheral blood were collected. This record belongs to a study of CD8+ T cells in alopecia areata. The CDR3 spans 17 residues. CDR1 and CDR2 from the germline V gene are MGHRA and YSYEKL. Following RNA extraction, reverse transcription yielded cDNA that acted as the sequencing template. Generated by immunoSEQ multiplex PCR, the TCRdb table keeps only in-frame clones and is missing some. The sample contains 55,000 to 75,000 clones, 45% to 50% of which appear only once.

The chain carries TRBV4-1 and TRBJ2-7; 8 nucleotides line up with TRBD1. The receptor was derived from a human donor with alopecia areata. The starting material was CD8+ T cells sorted from blood, obtained at week 0. The CDR3, as DNA: TGCGCCAGCAGCCACTACGGACAGGGTTCTTCCTCCCACGAGCAGTACTTC. Translating it yields CASSHYGQGSSSHEQYF.